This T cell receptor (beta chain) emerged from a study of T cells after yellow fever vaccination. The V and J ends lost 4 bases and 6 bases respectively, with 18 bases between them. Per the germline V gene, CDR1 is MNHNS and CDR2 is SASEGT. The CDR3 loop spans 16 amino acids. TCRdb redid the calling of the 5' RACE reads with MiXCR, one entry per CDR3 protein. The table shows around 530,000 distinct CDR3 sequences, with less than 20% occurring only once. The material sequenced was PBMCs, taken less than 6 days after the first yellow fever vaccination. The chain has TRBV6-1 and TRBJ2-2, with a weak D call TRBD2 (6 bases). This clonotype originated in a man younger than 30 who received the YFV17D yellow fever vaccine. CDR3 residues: CASSGSGTRSPGELFF. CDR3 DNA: TGTGCCAGCAGTGGATCCGGGACTCGCAGTCCCGGGGAGCTGTTTTTT.